This T cell receptor (beta chain) was profiled in a study of T-cell memory formation after mild COVID-19. Each CDR3 protein is one row after TCRdb ran MiXCR on the 5' RACE reads. The data hold fewer than 650,000 distinct CDR3 sequences, with 20% to 25% observed a single time. Germline CDR1 and CDR2: DFQATT and SNEGSKA (reference sequence). V lost 7 bases and J lost 1, with 13 bases in between. The CDR3 has 13 amino acids. V gene TRBV20-1 combines with J gene TRBJ1-1, with D possibly TRBD1 on 5 matching bases. This TCR was sampled from an adult woman who had mild COVID-19 (a few samples of this study predate the infection). Cell type and time point are not known. Sample: PBMCs or a T cell subset sorted from them (not recorded which). The CDR3 coding sequence is TGCAGTGTGATGGGGGAAGGGAACACTGAAGCTTTCTTT. Its translation: CSVMGEGNTEAFF.